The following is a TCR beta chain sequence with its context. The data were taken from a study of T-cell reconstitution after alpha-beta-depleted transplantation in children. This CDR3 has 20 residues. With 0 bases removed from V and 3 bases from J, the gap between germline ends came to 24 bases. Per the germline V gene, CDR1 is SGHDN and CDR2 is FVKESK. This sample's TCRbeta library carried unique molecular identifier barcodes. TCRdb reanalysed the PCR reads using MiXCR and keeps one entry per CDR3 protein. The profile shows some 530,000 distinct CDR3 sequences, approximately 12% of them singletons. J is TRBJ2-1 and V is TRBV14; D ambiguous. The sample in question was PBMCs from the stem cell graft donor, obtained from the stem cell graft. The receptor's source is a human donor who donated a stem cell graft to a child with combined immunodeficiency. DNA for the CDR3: TGTGCCAGCAGCCAAGATCCGGTAGCCCAAGGTCATGCCCACTACAATGAGCAGTTCTTC. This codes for CASSQDPVAQGHAHYNEQFF.